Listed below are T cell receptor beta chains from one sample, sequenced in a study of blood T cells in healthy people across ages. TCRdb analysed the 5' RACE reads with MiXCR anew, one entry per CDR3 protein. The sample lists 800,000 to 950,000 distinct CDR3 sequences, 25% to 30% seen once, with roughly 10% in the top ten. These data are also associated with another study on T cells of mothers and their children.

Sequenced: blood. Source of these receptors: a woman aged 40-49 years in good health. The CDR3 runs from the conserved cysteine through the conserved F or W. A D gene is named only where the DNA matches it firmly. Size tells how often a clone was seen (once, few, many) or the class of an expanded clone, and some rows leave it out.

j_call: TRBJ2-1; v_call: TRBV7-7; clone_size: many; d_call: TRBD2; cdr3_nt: TGTGCTAGCAGCTCCTCGGGGGGACTAGCGCCCTACAATGAGCAGTTCTTC; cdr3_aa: CASSSSGGLAPYNEQFF
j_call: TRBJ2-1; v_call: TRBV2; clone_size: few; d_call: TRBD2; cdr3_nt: TGTGCCAGCAGCGACGGACTAGCGGGGGCTACCAATGAGCAGTTCTTC; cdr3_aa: CASSDGLAGATNEQFF
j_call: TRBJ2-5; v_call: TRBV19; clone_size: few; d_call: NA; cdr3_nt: TGTGCCAGTAGTATGAGTAGTAAAGAGACCCAGTACTTC; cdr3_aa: CASSMSSKETQYF
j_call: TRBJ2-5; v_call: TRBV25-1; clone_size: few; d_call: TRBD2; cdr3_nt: TGTGCCAGCACCCACGGGGGGTCGGAGACCCAGTACTTC; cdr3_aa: CASTHGGSETQYF
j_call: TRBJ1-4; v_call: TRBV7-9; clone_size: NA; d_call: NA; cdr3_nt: TGTGCCAGCAGCTTATGGGAGCCTAATGAAAAACTGTTTTTT; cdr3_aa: CASSLWEPNEKLFF
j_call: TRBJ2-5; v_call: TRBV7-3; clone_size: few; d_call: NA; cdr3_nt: TGTGCCAGCAGCTTCACAGGTCATGAGACCCAGTACTTC; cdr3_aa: CASSFTGHETQYF
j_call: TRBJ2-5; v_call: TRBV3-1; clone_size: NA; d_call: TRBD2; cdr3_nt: TGTGCCAGCAGCCAGGGCGGGGGGGCCGTCCCAGAGACCCAGTACTTC; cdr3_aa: CASSQGGGAVPETQYF
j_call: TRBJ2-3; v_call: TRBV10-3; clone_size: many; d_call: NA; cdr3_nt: TGTGCCATCAGTGAGTGGACGACTAGCACAGATACGCAGTATTTT; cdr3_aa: CAISEWTTSTDTQYF
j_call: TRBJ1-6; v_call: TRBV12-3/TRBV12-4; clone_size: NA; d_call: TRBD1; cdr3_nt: TGTGCCAGCAAAGAAGACAGGGCGATTCACCCCGGCTTT; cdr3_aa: CASKEDRAIHPGF
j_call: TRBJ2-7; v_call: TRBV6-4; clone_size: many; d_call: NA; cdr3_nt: TGTGCCAGCACCCAGACTTGGTGGGGCCCTTTCTACGAGCAGTACTTC; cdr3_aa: CASTQTWWGPFYEQYF
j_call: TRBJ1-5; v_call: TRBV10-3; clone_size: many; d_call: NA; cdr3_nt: TGTGCCATCAGCAGTGATAGCAATCAGCCCCAGCATTTT; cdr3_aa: CAISSDSNQPQHF
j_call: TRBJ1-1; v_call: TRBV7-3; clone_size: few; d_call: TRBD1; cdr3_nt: TGTGCCAGCAGCTACAGGGGATCTGGCACTGAAGCTTTCTTT; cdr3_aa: CASSYRGSGTEAFF
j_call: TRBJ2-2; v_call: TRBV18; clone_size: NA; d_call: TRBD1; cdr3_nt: TGTGCCAGCTCACCACCCAGGGACAGGCGATTCGCGAACACCGGGGAGCTGTTTTTT; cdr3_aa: CASSPPRDRRFANTGELFF